What follows are 23 T cell receptor beta chains derived from one specimen sequenced in a study of T cell repertoires in cytomegalovirus infection. TCRdb processed the reads anew with MiXCR; each CDR3 protein has one entry. The sample contains tens of thousands of distinct CDR3 sequences, roughly 3.6% of which appear only once. Sequencing was performed on PBMCs. These receptors all come from a human donor in good health (CMV status not recorded). Some clones in this sample may be carry-over from other donors' samples.

This clonotype was recorded at least ten times. This chain links TRBV28 with TRBJ1-1; D perhaps matches TRBD1 (6 bases). V lost 6 bases and J lost 0, with 14 bases in between. CDR1 and CDR2 from the germline V gene are MDHEN and SYDVKM. The CDR3 length is 15 residues. The CDR3 bases are TGTGCCAGCAGGATACAGGGTTCCATGAACACTGAAGCTTTCTTT. Translating it yields CASRIQGSMNTEAFF.

In this sample, this clonotype turned up many times. The chain combines TRBV19 with TRBJ1-3; D is perhaps TRBD1 (5 bases). The V end was cut by 7 bases, the J end by 2 bases, with 9 bases between. This CDR3 has 13 residues. Germline CDR1 and CDR2: LNHDA and SQIVND (reference sequence). The CDR3 loop is CASTKGPGNTIYF. CDR3 nucleotides: TGTGCCAGTACGAAGGGACCTGGAAACACCATATATTTT.

This clonotype was seen repeatedly, ten times or more. The chain is built from TRBV30 and TRBJ2-5; TRBD2 aligns across 9 bases. V lost 3 bases and J lost 5; bases outside the gene matches: 16. CDR3 length: 17 residues. Germline loops: CDR1 GTSNPN, CDR2 SVGIG (reference sequence). The CDR3 bases are TGTGCCTGGAGAACCTCCTCGTGGCGGGGGGGCCGGGAGACCCAGTACTTC. Translating gives CAWRTSSWRGGRETQYF.

This clonotype was seen at least ten times. V gene TRBV4-3 combines with J gene TRBJ1-2; 7 positions match TRBD1. This CDR3 region has 14 residues. CDR1 LGHNA and CDR2 YSLEER come from the germline V gene. Trimming took 0 bases from V and 7 from J; bases not matched to a gene: 5. The CDR3 spells CASSQDQGGSGYTF. CDR3 bases: TGCGCCAGCAGCCAAGATCAGGGGGGCTCTGGCTACACCTTC.

This clonotype was seen ten or more times. The chain joins TRBV6-2 or TRBV6-3 to TRBJ2-1, with 9 nucleotides matching TRBD2. The CDR3 sequence is 17 residues long. From germline, CDR1 is MNHEY and CDR2 SVGEGT. V trimming: 0 bases; J trimming: 3 bases; junction bases outside the gene matches: 6. The CDR3: CASSYSSGGKLYNEQFF. The CDR3 DNA reads as TGTGCCAGCAGTTACTCGAGCGGGGGGAAGCTCTACAATGAGCAGTTCTTC.

The sample holds many counts of this clonotype. V gene TRBV27 combines with J gene TRBJ2-7; no firm D call. Germline V lookup: CDR1 MNHEY, CDR2 SMNVEV (reference sequence). CDR3 length: 17 residues. V lost 5 bases and J 0 bases, leaving 20 bases between the germline ends. CDR3 nucleotides: TGTGCCAGCAGTCAACGGGCGGTAGGCCCCCTCTCCTACGAGCAGTACTTC. Protein product: CASSQRAVGPLSYEQYF.

In its sample, this clonotype was seen many times. The chain carries TRBV7-9 and TRBJ2-3; D call uncertain. Germline CDR1 and CDR2: SEHNR and FQNEAQ (reference sequence). CDR3 length equals 15 residues. V dropped 0 bases and J dropped 1 base, with 8 bases sitting between them. This CDR3 reads CASSLAPARTDTQYF. Written as DNA, the CDR3 is TGTGCCAGCAGCTTAGCGCCGGCCCGCACAGATACGCAGTATTTT.

This clonotype was counted many times. This chain connects TRBV7-2 to TRBJ1-3, with D hard to call. Germline CDR1 is SGHTA and CDR2 is FQGNSA. The CDR3 length is 14 residues. Between the trimmed V and J ends, which lost 0 bases and 4 bases, there was a span of 7 bases. CDR3 sequence: CASSLARTGNTIYF. The CDR3 DNA is TGTGCCAGCAGCTTAGCTAGAACGGGAAACACCATATATTTT.

This clonotype came up many times. This chain connects TRBV12-3 or TRBV12-4 to TRBJ2-1; D is ambiguous. V was shortened by 0 bases and J by 4 bases, with 13 bases between the two germline ends. The CDR3 sequence is 16 residues long. CDR3 nucleotide sequence: TGTGCCAGCAGTTTAGCGTTTAACTTTGGATACAATGAGCAGTTCTTC. It codes for CASSLAFNFGYNEQFF.

This clonotype was observed at least ten times. This rearrangement joins TRBV23-1 to TRBJ2-7; D is ambiguous. TRBV23-1 is marked as an open reading frame, function uncertain. There are 14 residues in the CDR3. V was clipped by 2 bases and J by 2 bases, with 10 bases between them. The CDR3 coding sequence is TGCGCCAGCAGTCAAGGGGAACGAGCCTACGAGCAGTACTTC. It codes for CASSQGERAYEQYF.

This clonotype was counted ten times or more. The rearrangement uses TRBV3-1 and TRBJ1-2, with a possible D match to TRBD1 (5 bases). V lost 4 bases and J lost 4, with 13 bases in between. Germline V gene data show CDR1 as LGHDT and CDR2 as YNNKEL (reference sequence). There are 14 residues in the CDR3. The CDR3 protein is CASSPTGGIYGYTF. In DNA, the CDR3 is TGTGCCAGCAGCCCGACGGGGGGGATCTATGGCTACACCTTC.

There are many counts of this clonotype. The CDR3 protein is CASSQQGTGELFF. Written as DNA, the CDR3 is TGCGCCAGCAGCCAACAGGGTACCGGGGAGCTGTTTTTT. This chain uses TRBV4-3 with TRBJ2-2; tentatively, D is TRBD1 (5 bases). Between the trimmed V and J ends, which lost 2 bases and 5 bases, there was a span of 6 bases. The CDR3 contains 13 residues. Germline-derived CDR1 and CDR2 are LGHNA and YSLEER.

This clonotype occurred many times. J is TRBJ1-4 and V is TRBV12-3 or TRBV12-4, with D possibly TRBD1 on 6 matching bases. The V and J ends lost 6 bases and 2 bases respectively, with 13 bases between them. The CDR3 covers 15 residues. The CDR3, as DNA: TGTGCCAGCAGACGACCAGGGGTTACTAATGAAAAACTGTTTTTT. Its protein is CASRRPGVTNEKLFF.

This clonotype was detected many times. The chain joins TRBV12-3 or TRBV12-4 to TRBJ1-2, with TRBD1 identical over 7 bases. CDR3 length: 17 amino acids. Trimming took 2 bases from V and 4 from J; bases not matched to a gene: 13. CDR3 in amino acids: CASSLFPGQTNFYGYTF. CDR3 DNA: TGTGCCAGCAGTTTATTTCCGGGACAGACTAATTTCTATGGCTACACCTTC.

This clonotype was recorded many times. The chain has TRBV28 and TRBJ1-1; D is possibly TRBD1 (5 bases). This CDR3 is 13 amino acids long. The germline CDR1 and CDR2 sequences are MDHEN and SYDVKM. V was clipped by 5 bases and J by 2 bases, with 9 bases between them. CDR3: CASSADTNTEAFF. The CDR3 bases are TGTGCCAGCAGTGCGGACACAAACACTGAAGCTTTCTTT.

This clonotype has ten or more counts. The chain is built from TRBV7-2 and TRBJ1-6, with D unclear. CDR1 and CDR2 (germline): SGHTA, FQGNSA. The V and J ends lost 6 bases and 7 bases respectively, with 16 bases between them. The length of the CDR3 is 15 residues. The CDR3 loop reads CASRAHSLENSPLHF. CDR3 DNA: TGTGCCAGCAGGGCCCATTCTTTAGAAAATTCACCCCTCCACTTT.

This clonotype has at least ten counts. The chain has TRBV6-6 and TRBJ1-6; 8 bases map to TRBD1. Per the germline V gene, CDR1 is MNHNY and CDR2 is SVGAGI (reference sequence). This CDR3 has 15 amino acids. Trimming removed 8 bases from V and 7 bases from J; junction bases left unmatched: 10. CDR3 sequence reads: CASDTTGVGNSPLHF. Written as DNA, the CDR3 is TGTGCCAGCGATACGACAGGGGTAGGAAATTCACCCCTCCACTTT.

To note about this clonotype: This may be a read error: a much more frequent sequence differs by one nucleotide. The rearrangement uses TRBV5-3 and TRBJ2-5, with D uncertain. TRBV5-3 is recorded as an ORF, its role being uncertain. The CDR3 totals 13 residues. As DNA, the CDR3 is TGTGCCAGCAGCTTGGGCGGCCAAGAGCCCCAGTACTTC. This gives the protein CASSLGGQEPQYF.

This clonotype was counted at least ten times. V and J are TRBV28 and TRBJ1-2, with TRBD1 as a possible D gene (6 bases). Germline V lookup: CDR1 MDHEN, CDR2 SYDVKM. Trimming took off 5 bases at V and 7 bases at J, with 20 bases between the two ends. The CDR3 totals 15 residues. The DNA for the CDR3 is TGTGCCAGCAGTCCACCCGACGGGGGCGCCGGTGGCTACACCTTC. Translation: CASSPPDGGAGGYTF.

This clonotype was counted at least ten times. The chain couples TRBV7-2 to TRBJ1-3; tentative D call: TRBD1 (5 bases). V gave up 3 bases and J gave up 0 bases, with 12 bases separating them. The CDR3 length is 16 residues. Looked up from germline, CDR1 is SGHTA and CDR2 is FQGNSA. CDR3 sequence (DNA): TGTGCCAGCAGCTTGGGACTGCCTGCCTCTGGAAACACCATATATTTT. This sequence encodes CASSLGLPASGNTIYF.

This clonotype was counted at least ten times. The chain recombines TRBV6-4 with TRBJ2-3, with TRBD2 identical over 10 bases. This CDR3 spans 15 amino acids. CDR1 is MRHNA and CDR2 is SNTAGT in the germline V gene. V lost 2 bases, J lost 1 base, and 0 bases stayed unmatched. The CDR3 region is CASSDGTSGTDTQYF. CDR3 bases: TGTGCCAGCAGTGACGGGACTAGCGGCACAGATACGCAGTATTTT.

This clonotype was counted ten times or more. The chain employs TRBV7-3 and TRBJ2-1; D is unclear. Germline assignment: CDR1 SGHTA and CDR2 FQGTGA. This CDR3 comprises 13 residues. V was shortened by 0 bases and J by 8 bases, with 8 bases between the two germline ends. The CDR3 bases are TGTGCCAGCAGCTTAACCGCCCAGGATGAGCAGTTCTTC. Protein product: CASSLTAQDEQFF.

This clonotype was observed at least ten times. The rearrangement joins TRBV7-2 to TRBJ1-6; a weak D match, TRBD1 (6 bases). Germline-derived CDR1 and CDR2 are SGHTA and FQGNSA. Deletions cut 5 bases from V and 10 bases from J, with 15 bases between. The length of the CDR3 is 14 residues. CDR3 in amino acids: CASSPGEGRSPLHF. CDR3 DNA sequence: TGTGCCAGCAGCCCAGGGGAAGGGCGGTCACCCCTCCACTTT. Filled out from reference TRBV7-2 and TRBJ1-6, the complete variable domain reads GAGVSQSPSNKVTEKGKDVELRCDPISGHTALYWYRQSLGQGLEFLIYFQGNSAPDKSGLPSDRFSAERTGGSVSTLTIQRTQQEDSAVYLCASSPGEGRSPLHFGNGTRLTVT.